This TCR beta chain was sequenced in a study of blood T cell repertoires in COVID-19. Overall study: The origin of the acute and convalescent COVID-19 samples was the United States, Italy and Spain. T cells, B-cell-depleted T cells, or PBMCs provided the cDNA or gDNA that served as material.

Profiling relied on immunoSEQ multiplex PCR, and the TCRdb table lists in-frame clones only, not all of them. The sample comprises about 170,000 clones, 60% to 85% of which are singletons, and about 7.8% rests with the top ten. Losses at the gene ends were 0 bases for V and 4 bases for J; bases not matched to a gene: 7. Germline V gives CDR1 SGDLS, CDR2 YYNGEE. The CDR3 length is 16 residues. The source is a man aged 60 to 75 with acute or convalescent COVID-19. Sequencing used peripheral blood. The chain uses TRBV9 and TRBJ2-5; 9 bases fit TRBD2. The CDR3 loop is CASSVEPAGGGETQYF. DNA of the CDR3: TGTGCCAGCAGCGTAGAACCAGCGGGGGGCGGAGAGACCCAGTACTTC.